The entry below describes one T cell receptor (beta chain). Its antigen specificity is not known. No clone much larger than this one lies a single base away; base qualities are absent. The sample contains more than one DNA sequence encoding this CDR3. The donors were healthy, HIV-negative adults with no recently reported acute infections or vaccinations. Every donor was a Caucasian adult living in Nashville, Tennessee, USA. Magnetic negative selection was used to enrich CD4+ T cells, after which naive cells were positively selected on CD45RA and the negative fraction became the memory subset. Blood was obtained by leukapheresis, after which PBMCs were separated by Ficoll-Histopaque density gradient centrifugation and cryopreserved in liquid nitrogen vapor phase. Analytical flow cytometry was used to check the purity and quantity of each magnetically sorted T cell population. Each sorted fraction had its genomic DNA isolated and then quantified by UV absorbance on a Nanodrop 2000c.

This entry belongs to a study of shared clonotypes between healthy human individuals (TCRdb year 2020). With respect to the entire study: The cohort included three men and two women between 18 and 49 years of age. For each donor, three plates each were used for CD4 naive and CD4 memory, two plates were used for CD8 naive, and one plate was used for CD8 memory. To estimate repertoire size and how much clonotype sharing occurs between individuals, the study deeply sequenced the blood TCR repertoires of 5 or 6 healthy adults. Per donor, leukapheresis produced somewhere between about 0.9 and 9 billion PBMCs. To increase sequencing depth and limit assay-specific biases, TCR repertoire library preparation and sequencing were carried out by different laboratories using diverse techniques.

The trim is 1 base for V and 7 bases for J, with a gap of 7 bases between the germline ends. The CDR3 starts with the cysteine, ends with the phenylalanine, and has 11 residues. Solely the CDR3 DNA is kept, with 33 bases framed from the first base. Per the germline V gene (reference sequence), DFQATT is the CDR1 and SNEGSKA is the CDR2. Using the deep immunoSEQ assay, TCR CDR3 regions were amplified from genomic DNA by multiplex PCR. Extracted genomic DNA from each cell subset was distributed evenly across all wells of several immunoSEQ 96-well plates, and each plate was treated as a replicate. Each replicate PCR for sorted subsets received about 0.2 ug genomic DNA, equal to about 29,000 T cell genomes. The purified libraries were quantified using a Qubit 3.0 fluorometer, sized with a Bioanalyzer 2100, and then quantified again using the KAPA Library Quantification kit. Every immunoSEQ 96-well plate was sequenced on a dedicated single-read 150-cycle Illumina NextSeq 550 flow cell. On the authors' methods: Because only junctional sequences without quality scores were contained in the immunoSEQ output, filtering matching that applied to full-length reads could not be performed. To assign V/J genes and CDR3, sequences were annotated against IMGT germline references using PyIR, a Python wrapper for IgBLAST v1.9. Any read was removed if the V/J assignment was weak (E-value above 1e-6), the CDR3 was missing, or the read contained stop codons, out-of-frame junctions, or ambiguous translated residues. V3J clonotypes were defined by identical inferred V gene, J gene, and CDR3 amino acid sequence. Percentage overlap between repertoires was computed as shared unique clonotypes divided by the size of the smaller repertoire. Three approaches were used to assess repertoire richness: RTK rarefaction, the Chao1 estimator, and Recon v2.1 estimates of unobserved clonotypes. Generation probabilities for all TCRbeta clonotypes obtained by the gDNA method from a few donors were computed using OLGA. The table was pulled from immuneACCESS by TCRdb, which kept in-frame rearrangements only. Such tables lose some clones; where checked, under half of the loss comes from unresolved V genes, and the rest has no known cause. That table furnishes V, J and clone size, whereas the DNA furnished D and trimming. This sample is represented by under 1,100,000 clones; roughly 74% of them were singletons. 0.6% to 0.75% of the sample lies in the top ten.

Summary of the overall study and its limitations: Compared with non-shared clonotypes, the clonotypes found in all four sorted-subset donors had higher generation probabilities. Because the study included only a small number of donors, the genetic and exposure-history diversity represented was limited. Sampling was restricted to blood, and TCR repertoires in tissue are likely to differ from TCR repertoires in blood. About 4.5% of naive CD4, roughly 3.6% of naive CD8, about 2.1% of memory CD4, and 0.4% of memory CD8 clonotypes were shared across a few donors. Based on pairwise subsampling, the degree of clonotype sharing among donors was expected to be affected by sequencing depth. Naive subsets generally had larger estimated clonotype richness than memory subsets. Even with the large sequencing depth, rarefaction of the sorted-subset datasets indicated that sequencing was incomplete.

The sequenced material came from memory CD4+ T cells from PBMCs. Taken with the paper, the label for cell subset or site translates to: CD45RA-negative fraction. The TCR sequence derives from a man aged 18 to 29 in good health. Some clones in this sample may be carry-over from other donors' samples. The sequence joins TRBV20-1 to TRBJ1-1; D gene: possibly TRBD1, on 5 matching bases. The DNA reads as follows: TGCAGTGCTAGAGGGGGGAGTGAAGCTTTCTTT. It specifies CSARGGSEAFF.